This T cell receptor (beta chain) derives from a study of blood T cell repertoires in COVID-19. The overall study: Samples of COVID-19 (acute and convalescent) were obtained from the United States, Italy and Spain.

The length of the CDR3 is 15 residues. With V trimmed by 4 bases and J by 5 bases, 9 bases remained unmatched. The V gene's germline CDR1 is SGHRS and CDR2 YFSETQ. Assay: immunoSEQ multiplex PCR; the TCRdb copy retains only in-frame clones and omits some. The sample carries fewer than 150,000 clones, around four fifths recorded once. Sequencing was done on a sample of PBMCs or T cells enriched from blood (not recorded which). The V and J genes are TRBV5-1 and TRBJ2-5; 9 nucleotides match TRBD1. This sequence originates from a man aged 25-40 years who had recovered from COVID-19. The CDR3 here is CASSLGGQGSETQYF. CDR3 in DNA: TGCGCCAGCAGCCTCGGGGGACAGGGTAGCGAGACCCAGTACTTC.